This record concerns one TCR beta chain sequence. The antigen is undetermined. Unmatched junction bases numbered 4, after V lost 7 bases and J lost 5 bases. The germline V gene has CDR1 DFQATT and CDR2 SNEGSKA (reference sequence). The CDR3 has 11 residues. Both 60 Vbeta primers and 13 Jbeta primers went into the PCR. Profiling relied on immunoSEQ multiplex PCR, and the TCRdb table lists in-frame clones only, not all of them. The repertoire table contains about 59,000 clones. The data are from a study of cytomegalovirus exposure and HLA in healthy donors. Study findings and constraints: V- and J-gene trimming of TCR beta was linked (in a later analysis) to a missense DCLRE1C variant.

This clonotype was obtained from a man aged 30-40 years in good health and CMV-seropositive. The chain recombines TRBV20-1 with TRBJ1-1; 7 bases fit TRBD1. The sequenced sample consisted of PBMCs. CDR3 sequence (DNA): TGCAGTGTTTCACAGGGGACTGAAGCTTTCTTT. Residues: CSVSQGTEAFF.